This T cell receptor (beta chain) originates from a study of CD8 T cells in Susac syndrome. Germline CDR1 reads SGHKS; CDR2 reads YYEKEE (reference sequence). Unmatched junction bases numbered 7, after V lost 3 bases and J lost 6 bases. This CDR3 comprises 17 residues. CD8+ and CD4+ T cells from blood underwent TCR beta sequencing, which was carried out in a high-throughput format. The RNA, roughly 0.5 to 1 ug, was put through reverse transcription using random hexamers. With immunoSEQ multiplex PCR, TCR beta CDR3 was amplified across 54 Vbeta and 13 Jbeta. MiXCR was run by TCRdb on the immunoSEQ multiplex PCR reads, yielding one entry per CDR3 protein. The sample contains some 120,000 distinct CDR3 sequences, 90% to 95% of which appear only once.

Sequenced material: CD4+ T cells from PBMCs. This chain links TRBV5-5 with TRBJ2-2, with 14 bases fitting TRBD2. The receptor comes from a human donor in good health. This CDR3 is CASSSPGLAGAAGELFF. In nucleotides, the CDR3 is TGTGCCAGCAGCTCACCGGGACTAGCGGGAGCGGCCGGGGAGCTGTTTTTT. Variable domain in full (rest from reference TRBV5-5 and TRBJ2-2): DAGVTQSPTHLIKTRGQQVTLRCSPISGHKSVSWYQQVLGQGPQFIFQYYEKEERGRGNFPDRFSARQFPNYSSELNVNALLLGDSALYLCASSSPGLAGAAGELFFGEGSRLTVL.